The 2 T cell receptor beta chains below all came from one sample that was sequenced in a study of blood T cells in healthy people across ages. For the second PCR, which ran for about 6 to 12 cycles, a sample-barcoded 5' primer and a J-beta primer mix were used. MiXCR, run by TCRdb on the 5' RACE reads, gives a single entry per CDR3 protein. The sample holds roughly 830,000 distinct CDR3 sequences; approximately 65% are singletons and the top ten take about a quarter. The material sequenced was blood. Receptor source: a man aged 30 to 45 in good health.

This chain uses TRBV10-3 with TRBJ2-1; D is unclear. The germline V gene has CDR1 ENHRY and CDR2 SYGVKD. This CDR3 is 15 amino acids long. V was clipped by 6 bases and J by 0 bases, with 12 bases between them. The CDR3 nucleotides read TGTGCCATCAGAGGGAACCCAAGCTCCTACAATGAGCAGTTCTTC. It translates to CAIRGNPSSYNEQFF.

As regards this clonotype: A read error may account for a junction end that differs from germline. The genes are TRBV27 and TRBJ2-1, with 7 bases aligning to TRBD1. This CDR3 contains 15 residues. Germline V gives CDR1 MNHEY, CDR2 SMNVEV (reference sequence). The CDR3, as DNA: TGTGCCAGCAGTTTATCCGGGACAGCCTACATTGAGCAGTTCTTC. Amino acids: CASSLSGTAYIEQFF.